This T cell receptor (beta chain) was sequenced in a study of cytomegalovirus exposure and HLA in healthy donors. Notes on this clone: The target antigen is unknown.

The PCR ran on 60 Vbeta and 13 Jbeta primers. Using immunoSEQ multiplex PCR, the repertoire was profiled, and TCRdb retains in-frame clones only, with some absent. The data show 60,000 or so clones, 60% to 85% seen once. The study's findings and limits: V- and J-gene trimming in TCR beta was tied to a missense DCLRE1C variant by an analysis performed later. Most subjects' HLA-A and HLA-B alleles were reportedly predicted from TCR beta sequences.

The CDR3 has 18 residues. V dropped 2 bases and J dropped 0 bases, with 16 bases sitting between them. Looked up from germline, CDR1 is SGHDN and CDR2 is FVKESK. This sequence joins TRBV14 and TRBJ1-4; tentatively, D is TRBD1 (5 bases). Sequencing was carried out using PBMCs. The receptor was isolated from a woman in her 40s in good health and CMV-seropositive. The CDR3 protein is CASSQNLRTRATNEKLFF. The DNA of the CDR3 is TGTGCCAGCAGCCAAAATCTTCGGACCAGGGCAACTAATGAAAAACTGTTTTTT. Supplemented by reference TRBV14 and TRBJ1-4, the full variable domain reads EAGVTQFPSHSVIEKGQTVTLRCDPISGHDNLYWYRRVMGKEIKFLLHFVKESKQDESGMPNNRFLAERTGGTYSTLKVQPAELEDSGVYFCASSQNLRTRATNEKLFFGSGTQLSVL.